This entry lists 19 T cell receptor beta chains sequenced from one sample in a study of cytomegalovirus exposure and HLA in healthy donors. The PCR had 60 Vbeta and 13 Jbeta primers. TCRdb's table, derived via immunoSEQ multiplex PCR, lists solely in-frame clones and lacks some. The sample consists of about 160,000 clones, approximately 80% of them appearing once. The sequenced sample consisted of PBMCs. Every receptor here comes from a woman aged 50 to 60 in good health and CMV-seronegative.

On this clone: An end of the junction differs from the germline gene, which may be a read error. This chain uses TRBV7-9 with TRBJ1-4; possibly TRBD1 for D (5 bases). Germline CDR1 reads SEHNR; CDR2 reads FQNEAQ (reference sequence). CDR3 length: 15 residues. CDR3 sequence (DNA): TGTTCCAGCAGCTCACCCTCCGGGGGTGACGAAAAACTGTTTTTT. It is translated as CSSSSPSGGDEKLFF.

The chain recombines TRBV19 with TRBJ1-5, with D perhaps matching TRBD1 (5 bases). The length of the CDR3 is 17 residues. CDR1 is LNHDA and CDR2 is SQIVND in the germline V gene (reference sequence). V lost 2 bases and J lost 0, with 14 bases in between. The CDR3 DNA reads TGTGCCAGTAGTATATCATCCGGGGGGAGTAGCAATCAGCCCCAGCATTTT. As protein: CASSISSGGSSNQPQHF.

The gene calls are TRBV7-9 and TRBJ2-1, with 8 nucleotides matching TRBD1. Per the germline V gene, CDR1 is SEHNR and CDR2 is FQNEAQ (reference sequence). The junction had 9 bases not matched to a gene; V was cut back by 5 bases and J by 9 bases. CDR3 length equals 14 residues. The DNA for the CDR3 is TGTGCCAGCAGCCAAATGGACAGGGCCGGTGAGCAGTTCTTC. Translated, it gives CASSQMDRAGEQFF.

The genes are TRBV7-9 and TRBJ1-2; maybe TRBD1 (6 bases). This CDR3 region has 14 residues. V lost 6 bases and J lost 8, with 19 bases in between. Germline CDR1 is SEHNR and CDR2 is FQNEAQ (reference sequence). DNA of the CDR3: TGTGCCAGCAGACCACCGTCAGGGGAAGGCGGCTACACCTTC. Its translation is CASRPPSGEGGYTF.

The V gene is TRBV5-1, the J gene TRBJ2-5; 9 positions agree with TRBD2. Germline V gives CDR1 SGHRS, CDR2 YFSETQ. Trimming took 0 bases from V and 1 from J; bases not matched to a gene: 10. CDR3 length: 18 amino acids. CDR3 protein: CASSLGLVVAGAQETQYF. The CDR3 nucleotides read TGCGCCAGCAGCTTGGGTCTGGTGGTAGCGGGAGCCCAAGAGACCCAGTACTTC.

This chain connects TRBV25-1 to TRBJ1-6, with TRBD1 identical over 8 bases. The V gene end was trimmed by 2 bases and the J gene end by 6 bases; junction bases not matched to a gene: 3. This CDR3 contains 15 residues. In germline, CDR1 is MGHDK, CDR2 SYGVNS. CDR3 region: CASSEPRGRNSPLHF. DNA of the CDR3: TGTGCCAGCAGTGAACCCAGGGGGCGTAATTCACCCCTCCACTTT.

This clone was detected only once. This chain uses TRBV9 with TRBJ1-4; D is undetermined. With 4 bases removed from V and 8 bases from J, the gap between germline ends came to 21 bases. Germline V CDR1 and CDR2: SGDLS, YYNGEE. CDR3 size: 16 residues. Here the CDR3 DNA reads TGTGCCAGCAGCCCCGAGCCGGGATACATGGTGGAAAAACTGTTTTTT. Translation: CASSPEPGYMVEKLFF.

This clone was observed once. The V gene is TRBV5-1, the J gene TRBJ2-2, with 7 nucleotides matching TRBD1. The CDR3 has 14 residues. From germline, CDR1 is SGHRS and CDR2 YFSETQ. J was trimmed by 5 bases and V by 4 bases; bases with no gene match: 5. CDR3 coding DNA: TGCGCCAGCAGCACAGGGGATGGGACCGGGGAGCTGTTTTTT. Its protein is CASSTGDGTGELFF.

V usage is TRBV5-1 and J usage is TRBJ2-7, with TRBD1 matching 7 bases. The CDR3 consists of 15 residues. Germline CDR1 reads SGHRS; CDR2 reads YFSETQ. Germline trimming cut 0 bases from V and 4 bases from J; bases unmatched to any gene: 7. Here the CDR3 DNA reads TGCGCCAGCAGCTTGGAAGCCGGGACAGCTTACGAGCAGTACTTC. Protein product: CASSLEAGTAYEQYF. Using reference TRBV5-1 and TRBJ2-7 for the parts outside the CDR3, the full variable domain is KAGVTQTPRYLIKTRGQQVTLSCSPISGHRSVSWYQQTPGQGLQFLFEYFSETQRNKGNFPGRFSGRQFSNSRSEMNVSTLELGDSALYLCASSLEAGTAYEQYFGPGTRLTVT.

The chain employs TRBV18 and TRBJ1-4; no firm D call. Germline CDR1 KGHSH, CDR2 LQKENI. This CDR3 has 20 amino acids. V lost 3 bases and J lost 0, with 23 bases in between. CDR3 sequence: CASSPVGSNSLFATNEKLFF. DNA for the CDR3: TGTGCCAGCTCACCGGTTGGATCGAACAGCTTATTTGCAACTAATGAAAAACTGTTTTTT.

The chain links TRBV11-3 to TRBJ2-2; 7 positions agree with TRBD1. The V segment lost 2 bases and the J segment 3 bases; nucleotides outside the gene matches: 6. Germline values: CDR1 SGHNT, CDR2 YENEEA. The CDR3 extends over 16 amino acids. The CDR3 region has the DNA TGTGCCAGCAGCTTAAACAGGGGCCCGTACACCGGGGAGCTGTTTTTT. This codes for CASSLNRGPYTGELFF.

This rearrangement joins TRBV20-1 to TRBJ2-5, with no clear D. The DNA end is a closer match to TRBJ2-7, so the J assignment may be wrong. The germline V gene has CDR1 DFQATT and CDR2 SNEGSKA (reference sequence). The CDR3 contains 10 residues. CDR3 nucleotides: TGCAGTGCTTGGGACTACGAGCAGTACTTC. Amino acids: CSAWDYEQYF.

The chain carries TRBV5-4 and TRBJ1-2; D is unresolved. The CDR3 loop spans 14 amino acids. From germline, CDR1 is SGHNT and CDR2 YYREEE (reference sequence). With 0 bases removed from V and 2 bases from J, the gap between germline ends came to 8 bases. The CDR3 coding sequence is TGTGCCAGCAGCTTGGGACAAATCAACTATGGCTACACCTTC. Amino acid sequence: CASSLGQINYGYTF.

The chain couples TRBV10-3 to TRBJ2-7; 8 bases match TRBD2. Germline CDR1 reads ENHRY; CDR2 reads SYGVKD. Germline trimming cut 10 bases from V and 6 bases from J; bases unmatched to any gene: 5. The CDR3 runs 11 residues. CDR3 residues: CATTRGGEQYF. Written as DNA, the CDR3 is TGTGCCACCACCCGGGGGGGCGAGCAGTACTTC.

The chain couples TRBV7-5 to TRBJ2-1; the table names TRBD2, a call not compared with the DNA. TRBV7-5 is an annotated pseudogene. This CDR3 has 14 amino acids. CDR3 protein: CARSLVEGYNEQFF. As DNA, the CDR3 is TGTGCCAGAAGTCTCGTGGAGGGTTACAATGAGCAGTTCTTC.

J is TRBJ2-7 and V is TRBV27, with 7 bases aligning to TRBD1. CDR1 is MNHEY, CDR2 SMNVEV, per germline (reference sequence). The CDR3 runs to 15 residues. With 5 bases clipped from V and 1 base from J, the junction kept 8 bases outside the gene matches. CDR3 residues: CASSSTGVGSYEQYF. The CDR3 DNA follows: TGTGCCAGCAGTAGTACAGGGGTTGGATCCTACGAGCAGTACTTC.

The J gene is TRBJ2-7, the V gene TRBV7-2, with D possibly being TRBD2 (6 bases). The CDR3 length is 13 residues. The V gene lost 4 bases and the J gene lost 6 bases, with 13 bases spanning the gap. Per the germline V gene, CDR1 is SGHTA and CDR2 is FQGNSA. The CDR3 DNA sequence: TGTGCCAGCAGCTCCGGTCGGGGAGGCGAGCAGTACTTC. This sequence encodes CASSSGRGGEQYF.

This chain uses TRBV4-1 with TRBJ2-5, with D unresolved. The CDR3 sequence is 12 residues long. Trimming removed 4 bases at V and 0 bases at J, with 3 bases between. The germline V gene has CDR1 MGHRA and CDR2 YSYEKL. The CDR3 coding sequence is TGCGCCAGCAGCCCGTACCAAGAGACCCAGTACTTC. Its translation is CASSPYQETQYF.

This clone was recorded once. The chain links TRBV7-2 to TRBJ1-6; no definite D call. This CDR3 region has 16 residues. CDR1 SGHTA and CDR2 FQGNSA come from the germline V gene. The V and J ends lost 3 bases and 6 bases respectively, with 15 bases between them. The CDR3 bases are TGTGCCAGCAGCTTTCCCTCAACGTCCGGTAATTCACCCCTCCACTTT. Translating gives CASSFPSTSGNSPLHF.